This T cell receptor (beta chain) was observed in a study of blood T cell repertoires in COVID-19 (dated by TCRdb to 2020 to 2022). For context, the study as a whole: Collaborator samples came from the United States, Italy and Spain and covered acute and convalescent phases of COVID-19. The prospective study material was composed of cDNA or gDNA derived from T cells, B-cell-depleted T cells, or PBMCs. Subjects who had been exposed to COVID-19, were actively infected with it, or had recovered from it provided the deeply sampled blood TCRbeta repertoires that made up the dataset. The repertoires were released in a freely available public database intended as a resource for research on the immune response to SARS-CoV-2. The samples were drawn from two sources: the first 160 participants of the ongoing ImmuneRACE study, and 1,000 to 1,500 subjects contributed by 6 global collaborators. A de-identified subject ID, COVID-19 status, age in years and sex were almost always included in the sample metadata. Where available, HLA class I and class II types were taken from metadata supplied by the sample provider and were not determined by assay-based typing.

Overall study outcomes, separate from this receptor: Clinical and demographic metadata were provided uncurated, with the amount varying by source and participant.

TCRbeta CDR3 regions were amplified from genomic DNA by means of the immunoSEQ Assay, a bias-controlled multiplex PCR. The paper's data handling went like this. Nucleated cell counts per sample were estimated from amplification of reference gene primers within the assay. To quantify the absolute abundance of each unique TCRbeta CDR3 rearrangement, sequence reads were collapsed and filtered. For each sample, productive Simpson clonality was calculated as the square root of Simpson's diversity index across productive rearrangements. The immuneACCESS repertoire file appears here via TCRdb, limited to in-frame rearrangements. These files lack a portion of the clones; in checked studies, under half of the deficit traces to unresolved V genes, and the cause of the others is not known. The V and J calls and clone size come from that table; D and trimming were worked out from the DNA. The sample profile shows about 200,000 clones; 80% to 90% of them were found once. Together, the top ten hold 4.4% of the sample.

As concerns this clone: The clone's antigen remains unknown. It has no much larger one-base neighbor in the sample; base qualities were not kept.

Collaborating institutions collected whole blood in K2EDTA tubes following their own protocols. Collaborator samples were shipped for TCRbeta analysis as frozen whole blood, isolated PBMCs, or DNA extracted from either sample type. The germline V gene gives CDR1 as SGHRS and CDR2 as YFSETQ. V loses 1 base, J loses 1 base, and the germline ends lie 21 bases apart. The CDR3 runs 20 residues from the cysteine to the phenylalanine. This entry keeps only the CDR3 DNA: 60 bases, framed from base 1. The V and J genes are TRBV5-1 and TRBJ2-6, and TRBD2 may be the D gene, going by 7 matching bases. Material: peripheral blood. The receptor's source is a man aged 45-60 years with acute or convalescent COVID-19. The sequence in DNA is TGCGCCAGCAGCTTGTTTGCGGGGGCCAGACGACCGTCTGGGGCCAACGTCCTGACTTTC. Its protein product is CASSLFAGARRPSGANVLTF.